This is a list of T cell receptor beta chains from one sample in a study of blood T cell repertoires in COVID-19. Clones were read by immunoSEQ multiplex PCR, and TCRdb kept only the in-frame ones, dropping some. The sample has roughly 280,000 clones; roughly 84% are singletons. Material: peripheral blood. The receptor source for this set is a man aged 55 to 70 with acute or convalescent COVID-19. Both conserved end residues are trimmed from each CDR3.

j_call v_call cdr3_aa
TRBJ2-7 TRBV18 ASSPSLSGSKQY
TRBJ2-3 TRBV5-1 ASSPGLSDTQY
TRBJ2-2 TRBV5-1 ASRAQGSGELF
TRBJ1-5 TRBV24-1 ATSDPPSRGYQPQH
TRBJ1-4 TRBV10-3 AISESRQGPGKLF
TRBJ2-2 TRBV7-9 ASSWTGTSGENTGELF
TRBJ2-5 TRBV11-3 ASSLTGKETQY
TRBJ2-6 TRBV2 ASSYTGGISGANVLT
TRBJ2-5 TRBV28 ASSGYREETQY
TRBJ2-3 TRBV7-2 ASSFRSSTDTQY
TRBJ2-5 TRBV5-4 ASRVQGRETQY
TRBJ1-2 TRBV18 ASSSQGALRGYT
TRBJ2-7 TRBV18 ASSPYSDRGLSYEQY
TRBJ1-2 TRBV5-1 ASSTGQPGQHYGYT
TRBJ2-1 TRBV3-1/TRBV3-2 ASSLAGALNEQF
TRBJ2-5 TRBV6-5 ASSRTSGEQETQY
TRBJ2-1 TRBV6-5 ASRGAGLSWNEQF
TRBJ1-5 TRBV5-1 ASSLQGSSNQPQH
TRBJ2-2 TRBV10-3 AISGRQNTGELF
TRBJ2-2 TRBV19 ASSPWGGAEAGELF
TRBJ1-5 TRBV27 ASSPTGLGNQPQH
TRBJ2-5 TRBV24-1 ATSDGQGRAGAETQY
TRBJ2-2 TRBV5-4 ASSLGLAGGPTGELF
TRBJ1-3 TRBV7-9 ASSLRSSHSGNTIY
TRBJ2-7 TRBV5-1 ASSLFSLLAGGPYEQY
TRBJ2-3 TRBV7-9 ASRETSGGAAPPDTQY
TRBJ2-7 TRBV7-9 ASSLAGYSYEQY
TRBJ2-7 TRBV19 ASSITSGGYEQY
TRBJ1-2 TRBV11-2 ASTKGQGSNYGYT
TRBJ2-1 TRBV2 AHTASGRLHNEQF
TRBJ2-1 TRBV7-9 ASTPRGLAVYNEQF
TRBJ1-6 TRBV10-3 AIGRGSYNSPLH